The 16 T cell receptor beta chains below all came from one sample that was sequenced in a study of CD8 T cells in Susac syndrome. The RNA input was roughly 0.45 to 1 ug, and it was reverse transcribed with random hexamers. A single record per CDR3 protein comes from TCRdb applying MiXCR to the immunoSEQ multiplex PCR reads. The repertoire holds 250,000 or so distinct CDR3 sequences, with roughly 93% as singletons. The sequencing input was CD4+ T cells from PBMCs. The receptors were gathered from a human donor with multiple sclerosis.

The chain combines TRBV5-1 with TRBJ2-4; 7 nucleotides line up with TRBD2. The CDR3 has 20 residues. Losses at the gene ends were 1 base for V and 0 bases for J; bases not matched to a gene: 16. Germline-derived CDR1 and CDR2 are SGHRS and YFSETQ. The CDR3 DNA is TGCGCCAGCAGCTTGACCTCCGGCAGACGCGCGGGAGAAGCCAAAAACATTCAGTACTTC. Amino acids: CASSLTSGRRAGEAKNIQYF.

V is TRBV7-3 and J is TRBJ2-5, with 7 bases identical to TRBD1. The V gene end was trimmed by 4 bases and the J gene end by 4 bases; junction bases not matched to a gene: 3. Germline V CDR1 and CDR2: SGHTA, FQGTGA. The CDR3 consists of 13 residues. CDR3 bases: TGTGCCAGCAGCTGGCGACAGGGAGAGACCCAGTACTTC. It specifies CASSWRQGETQYF.

CDR3 loop: CASSLGLGTSGRTFF. CDR3 DNA sequence: TGTGCCAGCAGTTTGGGACTCGGGACTAGCGGGAGAACGTTCTTC. The chain links TRBV28 to TRBJ2-1, with 14 nucleotides matching TRBD2. Losses at the gene ends were 3 bases for V and 15 bases for J; bases not matched to a gene: 10. The germline gives CDR1 MDHEN, CDR2 SYDVKM. The CDR3 has 15 residues. Combining the CDR3 with reference TRBV28 and TRBJ2-1 gives the whole variable domain DVKVTQSSRYLVKRTGEKVFLECVQDMDHENMFWYRQDPGLGLRLIYFSYDVKMKEKGDIPEGYSVSREKKERFSLILESASTNQTSMYLCASSLGLGTSGRTFFGPGTRLTVL.

The chain combines TRBV7-9 with TRBJ1-1, with D perhaps TRBD1 (5 bases). Germline V CDR1 and CDR2: SEHNR, FQNEAQ (reference sequence). There are 14 residues in the CDR3. The V end lost 5 bases, the J end lost 4 bases, and 14 bases lay between the germline ends. CDR3 coding DNA: TGTGCCAGCAGCCTACCCCCAGGGTCCACTGAAGCTTTCTTT. This encodes CASSLPPGSTEAFF. Filled out from reference TRBV7-9 and TRBJ1-1, the complete variable domain reads DTGVSQNPRHKITKRGQNVTFRCDPISEHNRLYWYRQTLGQGPEFLTYFQNEAQLEKSRLLSDRFSAERPKGSFSTLEIQRTEQGDSAMYLCASSLPPGSTEAFFGQGTRLTVV.

The chain has TRBV27 and TRBJ1-2; 8 bases line up with TRBD1. The CDR3 totals 17 residues. V was clipped by 0 bases and J by 7 bases; unmatched bases: 13. Germline lookup yields CDR1 MNHEY and CDR2 SMNVEV (reference sequence). The CDR3 region has the DNA TGTGCCAGCAGTTTATCGATGTCTGGCAGGGGGCTTCGTGGCTACACCTTC. This gives the protein CASSLSMSGRGLRGYTF.

This clonotype occurred once. The chain couples TRBV20-1 to TRBJ2-5; D is uncertain. The ends were cut back, 4 bases at V and 5 bases at J, with 5 bases in the middle. This CDR3 has 10 amino acids. Germline CDR1 is DFQATT and CDR2 is SNEGSKA (reference sequence). The DNA for the CDR3 is TGCAGTGCTATGAGCGAGACCCAGTACTTC. Its protein product is CSAMSETQYF.

This rearrangement joins TRBV19 to TRBJ2-2, with D maybe TRBD2 (6 bases). This CDR3 has 17 residues. Trimming left V 4 bases short and J 8 bases short, with 23 bases between. Germline CDR1 and CDR2: LNHDA and SQIVND (reference sequence). CDR3 sequence: CASSTTTGTLFLGELFF. In DNA, the CDR3 is TGTGCCAGTAGTACAACAACCGGGACTCTTTTTTTGGGGGAGCTGTTTTTT.

The CDR3 reads CASSQSSGGKNTEAFF. In DNA form, the CDR3 reads TGCGCCAGCAGTCAATCGAGCGGGGGTAAAAACACTGAAGCTTTCTTT. This chain joins TRBV23-1 and TRBJ1-1; D is perhaps TRBD1 (5 bases). TRBV23-1 is reported as an ORF; its role is uncertain. The CDR3 length is 16 residues. Deletions cut 0 bases from V and 2 bases from J, with 13 bases between.

This CDR3 is CASSLALGTPYEQYF. The CDR3 nucleotides read TGTGCCAGCAGCTTGGCATTGGGAACCCCCTACGAGCAGTACTTC. The V gene is TRBV5-4, the J gene TRBJ2-7; D is unclear. This CDR3 is built from 15 residues. The germline V and J ends were trimmed by 0 bases and 2 bases, with 12 bases remaining between them. Looked up from germline, CDR1 is SGHNT and CDR2 is YYREEE (reference sequence).

The rearrangement links TRBV20-1 to TRBJ2-2, with 15 bases matching TRBD2. Per germline, CDR1 DFQATT and CDR2 SNEGSKA (reference sequence). V dropped 1 base and J dropped 7; count of bases not matched to a gene: 10. This CDR3 spans 18 amino acids. CDR3 sequence: CSARASGTSGGRGGELFF. For the CDR3, the DNA is TGCAGTGCTAGAGCCTCCGGGACTAGCGGGGGGCGAGGCGGGGAGCTGTTTTTT.

The chain combines TRBV20-1 with TRBJ2-7; 11 bases line up with TRBD1. This CDR3 contains 13 residues. The V and J ends lost 6 bases and 3 bases, in that order; junction bases with no gene match: 4. Per germline, CDR1 DFQATT and CDR2 SNEGSKA (reference sequence). The CDR3 region is CSAGGQGVYEQYF. CDR3 nucleotides: TGCAGTGCGGGGGGACAGGGGGTCTACGAGCAGTACTTC.

The V call is TRBV3-1, the J call TRBJ1-4; 11 bases are shared with TRBD1. The CDR3 runs to 18 residues. V trimming: 1 base; J trimming: 2 bases; junction bases outside the gene matches: 6. Germline V gene lookup returns CDR1 LGHDT and CDR2 YNNKEL (reference sequence). The CDR3 loop is CASSQVVGQGATNEKLFF. The CDR3 coding sequence is TGTGCCAGCAGCCAAGTGGTCGGACAGGGGGCGACTAATGAAAAACTGTTTTTT.

The chain couples TRBV18 to TRBJ2-7; the match to TRBD1 covers 7 bases. Germline CDR1 reads KGHSH; CDR2 reads LQKENI. The CDR3 loop spans 14 amino acids. Trimming at V came to 6 bases and at J to 0 bases, leaving 5 bases not matched to a gene. DNA of the CDR3: TGTGCCAGCTCCCCGACAGGGAACTCCTACGAGCAGTACTTC. It codes for CASSPTGNSYEQYF.

The table lists this clonotype with a count of one. This sequence joins TRBV6-1 and TRBJ1-2; the D gene is possibly TRBD1 (5 bases). The CDR3 loop spans 13 amino acids. CDR1 and CDR2 (germline): MNHNS, SASEGT. V was cut by 6 bases and J by 6 bases, with 14 bases left in between. The CDR3 is CASSTRGGDGYTF. The CDR3 nucleotides are TGTGCCAGCAGCACGAGGGGCGGCGATGGCTACACCTTC.

This clonotype was seen once. V and J are TRBV3-1 and TRBJ2-1, with D possibly matching TRBD1 (6 bases). The CDR3 covers 15 residues. V shed 0 bases and J shed 6 bases, with 12 bases lying between them. In germline, CDR1 is LGHDT, CDR2 YNNKEL (reference sequence). Written as DNA, the CDR3 is TGTGCCAGCAGCCAAGACGGGACAAGTATCAATGAGCAGTTCTTC. It translates to CASSQDGTSINEQFF.

V gene TRBV30 combines with J gene TRBJ1-2; D remains unclear. V was trimmed by 0 bases and J by 4 bases, leaving 6 bases between them. Germline values: CDR1 GTSNPN, CDR2 SVGIG (reference sequence). This CDR3 spans 12 amino acids. CDR3: CAWSVRSYGYTF. DNA for the CDR3: TGTGCCTGGAGTGTACGGAGCTATGGCTACACCTTC. Full variable domain (outside the CDR3, taken from reference TRBV30 and TRBJ1-2): SQTIHQWPATLVQPVGSPLSLECTVEGTSNPNLYWYRQAAGRGLQLLFYSVGIGQISSEVPQNLSASRPQDRQFILSSKKLLLSDSGFYLCAWSVRSYGYTFGSGTRLTVV.